Each of the 25 T cell receptor beta chains below was sequenced from the same sample in a study of blood T cells in healthy people across ages. Primed by a sample-barcoded 5' primer and a J-beta primer mix, a second PCR proceeded for 7 to 11 cycles. TCRdb reanalysed the 5' RACE reads using MiXCR and keeps one entry per CDR3 protein. Here the sample spans about 970,000 distinct CDR3 sequences, roughly half being singletons. Sequencing was carried out using blood. The receptors shown here come from a woman in her sixties or seventies in good health.

This sequence joins TRBV7-2 and TRBJ2-1, with a weak D call TRBD2 (5 bases). Trimming removed 5 bases from V and 3 bases from J, with 11 bases in between. The CDR3 is 14 amino acids. Germline V gives CDR1 SGHTA, CDR2 FQGNSA. The CDR3 DNA sequence: TGTGCCAGCAGCACTAGAAGTTACTACAATGAGCAGTTCTTC. Its translation: CASSTRSYYNEQFF.

V usage is TRBV13 and J usage is TRBJ2-1, with 8 bases identical to TRBD1. The V gene end was trimmed by 5 bases and the J gene end by 1 base; junction bases not matched to a gene: 7. CDR3 length: 16 amino acids. Per germline, CDR1 PRHDT and CDR2 FYEKMQ (reference sequence). This CDR3 reads CASSGTTGGSYNEQFF. The CDR3 DNA is TGTGCCAGCAGCGGCACAACAGGGGGTTCCTACAATGAGCAGTTCTTC.

This chain links TRBV29-1 with TRBJ1-4; 7 nucleotides agree with TRBD1. In germline, CDR1 is SQVTM, CDR2 ANQGSEA. With 4 bases clipped from V and 4 bases from J, the junction kept 9 bases outside the gene matches. The CDR3 contains 15 residues. The CDR3: CSVGLGGQYNEKLFF. In DNA form, the CDR3 reads TGCAGCGTTGGGTTAGGGGGACAGTATAATGAAAAACTGTTTTTT.

J is TRBJ1-2 and V is TRBV6-5; the match to TRBD1 covers 9 bases. V trimming: 4 bases; J trimming: 7 bases; junction bases outside the gene matches: 7. The length of the CDR3 is 14 residues. Looked up from germline, CDR1 is MNHEY and CDR2 is SVGAGI. CDR3 sequence: CASSWTTGGSGYTF. DNA for the CDR3: TGTGCCAGCAGTTGGACGACAGGGGGATCTGGCTACACCTTC.

This sequence joins TRBV12-3 or TRBV12-4 and TRBJ2-4; D gene unclear. With the DNA end fitting TRBJ2-5 better, the J assignment may be wrong. The length of the CDR3 is 12 residues. The CDR3 coding sequence is TGTGCCAGCAGTCAAATCAAAGAGACCCAGTACTTC. Its translation: CASSQIKETQYF.

The chain recombines TRBV7-3 with TRBJ2-4; D may be TRBD2 (5 bases). The better agreement between TRBJ2-7 and the DNA end casts doubt on the J call. Germline V CDR1 and CDR2: SGHTA, FQGTGA. This CDR3 is 15 amino acids long. CDR3 nucleotide sequence: TGTGCCAGCAGCCCCGAAGCGGCCAACTCCTACGAGCAGTACTTC. It encodes CASSPEAANSYEQYF.

The chain has TRBV25-1 and TRBJ1-1; TRBD1 might be the D (6 bases). CDR1 and CDR2 from the germline V gene are MGHDK and SYGVNS. With 2 bases removed from V and 0 bases from J, the gap between germline ends came to 7 bases. The CDR3 sequence is 14 residues long. CDR3 DNA sequence: TGTGCCAGCAGTGAAAACAGGGTGAACACTGAAGCTTTCTTT. It yields the protein CASSENRVNTEAFF.

The chain recombines TRBV6-5 with TRBJ2-7; no clear D gene. Deletions cut 0 bases from V and 2 bases from J, with 11 bases between. Germline assignment: CDR1 MNHEY and CDR2 SVGAGI. This CDR3 spans 15 amino acids. CDR3 nucleotides: TGTGCCAGCAGTTACTCGAGTTCCCTACCCTACGAGCAGTACTTC. Protein product: CASSYSSSLPYEQYF.

The chain uses TRBV5-1 and TRBJ2-7; maybe TRBD1 (5 bases). Trimming took off 6 bases at V and 4 bases at J, with 20 bases between the two ends. The V gene's germline CDR1 is SGHRS and CDR2 YFSETQ. The CDR3 is 15 amino acids. CDR3 in DNA: TGCGCCAGCAAATTCAGGACACCCGATTTATACGAGCAGTACTTC. This translates into CASKFRTPDLYEQYF.

This clonotype came up a few times. The chain is built from TRBV10-3 and TRBJ2-7; the D is unclear. Germline V gene sequence: CDR1 ENHRY, CDR2 SYGVKD. The CDR3 loop spans 15 amino acids. V was cut by 0 bases and J by 0 bases, with 9 bases left in between. The CDR3 loop is CAISESLGHSYEQYF. The CDR3 DNA follows: TGTGCCATCAGTGAGTCCCTCGGCCACTCCTACGAGCAGTACTTC.

This clonotype occurred a few times. The DNA for the CDR3 is TGTGCCAGCAGCTTAACGACTTTCTACGAGCAGTACTTC. This translates into CASSLTTFYEQYF. The genes are TRBV11-2 and TRBJ2-7; D remains ambiguous. Looked up from germline, CDR1 is SGHAT and CDR2 is FQNNGV. Trimming pared 2 bases from V and 3 bases from J, leaving 8 bases between. This CDR3 spans 13 amino acids.

The genes are TRBV20-1 and TRBJ2-7, with TRBD2 identical over 11 bases. The CDR3 length is 17 residues. The V segment lost 3 bases and the J segment 0 bases; nucleotides outside the gene matches: 10. CDR1 is DFQATT, CDR2 SNEGSKA, per germline (reference sequence). CDR3 region: CSASGTPSGRTSYEQYF. The CDR3 coding sequence is TGCAGTGCTAGTGGGACACCTAGCGGGAGGACCTCCTACGAGCAGTACTTC.

This clonotype was observed a few times. This chain links TRBV24-1 with TRBJ2-3, with 11 bases lining up with TRBD2. V lost 4 bases, J lost 3 bases, and 8 bases stayed unmatched. Germline CDR1 and CDR2: KGHDR and SFDVKD. The CDR3 contains 17 residues. The CDR3 DNA reads TGTGCCACCAGTGACATAGCGGGAGGGGTCTCGACAGATACGCAGTATTTT. Protein sequence: CATSDIAGGVSTDTQYF.

V gene TRBV27 combines with J gene TRBJ1-2, with a weak D call TRBD1 (6 bases). Germline assignment: CDR1 MNHEY and CDR2 SMNVEV (reference sequence). This CDR3 comprises 13 residues. Trimming stripped 3 bases from V and 8 bases from J, with 13 bases between. Here the CDR3 DNA reads TGTGCCAGCAGTTTTGACTCCAGGGGAGGCTACACCTTC. Translating gives CASSFDSRGGYTF.

This clonotype has a handful of counts. The V call is TRBV7-2, the J call TRBJ2-4; 10 bases are a match to TRBD2. This CDR3 has 16 residues. The germline gives CDR1 SGHTA, CDR2 FQGNSA. V lost 6 bases to trimming and J lost 13 bases; unmatched junction nucleotides: 18. Here the CDR3 DNA reads TGTGCCAGCAGACTGATAGCGGGAGGTCACCTCTCTGAGCAGTACTTC. Its translation is CASRLIAGGHLSEQYF.

This sequence joins TRBV11-2 and TRBJ2-1, with 11 bases lining up with TRBD2. Looked up from germline, CDR1 is SGHAT and CDR2 is FQNNGV. This CDR3 spans 15 amino acids. Unmatched junction bases numbered 8, after V lost 6 bases and J lost 7 bases. CDR3 sequence (DNA): TGTGCCAGCAGGAAGACCGGGACTAGCGGTAATGAGCAGTTCTTC. Amino acid sequence: CASRKTGTSGNEQFF.

In this sample, this clonotype turned up a few times. V and J are TRBV7-8 and TRBJ2-3; D is undetermined. Germline CDR1 reads SGHVS; CDR2 reads FQNEAQ. This CDR3 has 17 residues. V lost 1 base, J lost 4 bases, and 18 bases lay in between. The CDR3 nucleotides read TGTGCCAGCAGCTTAGATTTGGTCCCTGTCGTCCCAGATACGCAGTATTTT. Its protein is CASSLDLVPVVPDTQYF.

This clonotype was counted only a few times. The CDR3 reads CASSLADRVEKLFF. The CDR3 DNA reads as TGTGCCAGCAGTTTAGCCGATAGGGTGGAAAAACTGTTTTTT. J is TRBJ1-4 and V is TRBV27; D unclear. The germline V gene encodes CDR1 MNHEY and CDR2 SMNVEV (reference sequence). With 2 bases removed from V and 8 bases from J, the gap between germline ends came to 12 bases. The CDR3 spans 14 residues. The full variable domain, completed using reference TRBV27 and TRBJ1-4, is EAQVTQNPRYLITVTGKKLTVTCSQNMNHEYMSWYRQDPGLGLRQIYYSMNVEVTDKGDVPEGYKVSRKEKRNFPLILESPSPNQTSLYFCASSLADRVEKLFFGSGTQLSVL.

CDR3 bases: TGCGCCAGCAGCTGGAGGGACAGGGCCTCCTACAATGAGCAGTTCTTC. Amino acids: CASSWRDRASYNEQFF. V and J are TRBV5-1 and TRBJ2-1, with 9 bases aligning to TRBD1. This CDR3 contains 16 residues. V lost 3 bases, J lost 0 bases, and 4 bases stayed unmatched. Looked up from germline, CDR1 is SGHRS and CDR2 is YFSETQ.

In this sample, this clonotype turned up a few times. The chain recombines TRBV20-1 with TRBJ2-7; weak D call: TRBD1 (5 bases). Germline V gene lookup returns CDR1 DFQATT and CDR2 SNEGSKA (reference sequence). This CDR3 comprises 14 residues. V was trimmed by 3 bases and J by 6 bases, leaving 18 bases between them. In DNA form, the CDR3 reads TGCAGTGCTAGTGTTAATAGGGGTACATCCGAGCAGTACTTC. Translating gives CSASVNRGTSEQYF.

In its sample, this clonotype was seen a few times. This chain links TRBV4-1 with TRBJ1-2; no clear D. This CDR3 spans 15 amino acids. Germline CDR1 reads MGHRA; CDR2 reads YSYEKL. V was shortened by 0 bases and J by 2 bases, with 10 bases between the two germline ends. The DNA of the CDR3 is TGCGCCAGCAGCCAAGAGCGGCGCCCCAACTATGGCTACACCTTC. This codes for CASSQERRPNYGYTF.

This clonotype occurred a few times. This chain joins TRBV27 and TRBJ1-5; tentatively, D is TRBD1 (5 bases). This CDR3 comprises 17 residues. The germline gives CDR1 MNHEY, CDR2 SMNVEV (reference sequence). V gave up 1 base and J gave up 2 bases, with 15 bases separating them. The CDR3 DNA reads as TGTGCCAGCAGTTTATGGTCGTTGGGGGTGGGCAATCAGCCCCAGCATTTT. Protein: CASSLWSLGVGNQPQHF.

The genes are TRBV6-2 or TRBV6-3 and TRBJ2-7; weak D call: TRBD1 (6 bases). The CDR3 contains 14 residues. Between the trimmed V and J ends, which lost 6 bases and 5 bases, there was a span of 17 bases. Germline V gene sequence: CDR1 MNHEY, CDR2 SVGEGT. CDR3: CASSRDTKFHEQYF. The CDR3 DNA reads as TGTGCCAGCAGCCGGGACACGAAGTTCCACGAGCAGTACTTC.

This clonotype was seen just once. The V gene is TRBV7-2, the J gene TRBJ1-4; D call uncertain. Germline V gene data show CDR1 as SGHTA and CDR2 as FQGNSA. CDR3 length: 14 amino acids. V lost 3 bases, J lost 4 bases, and 9 bases lay in between. CDR3 sequence (DNA): TGTGCCAGCAGCTTGCAGAGCTTTAATGAAAAACTGTTTTTT. Translating it yields CASSLQSFNEKLFF. Filled out from reference TRBV7-2 and TRBJ1-4, the complete variable domain reads GAGVSQSPSNKVTEKGKDVELRCDPISGHTALYWYRQSLGQGLEFLIYFQGNSAPDKSGLPSDRFSAERTGGSVSTLTIQRTQQEDSAVYLCASSLQSFNEKLFFGSGTQLSVL.

The rearrangement uses TRBV4-2 and TRBJ2-7; tentative D call: TRBD1 (5 bases). V lost 3 bases and J 2 bases, leaving 11 bases between the germline ends. Germline loops: CDR1 LGHNA, CDR2 YNFKEQ. This CDR3 is built from 14 residues. CDR3 loop: CASSQADSAYEQYF. CDR3 in DNA: TGTGCCAGCAGCCAGGCTGACAGTGCCTACGAGCAGTACTTC.